This TCR beta chain came from a study of cytomegalovirus exposure and HLA in healthy donors (dated by TCRdb to 2017 to 2019). Describing the broader study: An earlier analysis of 587 of the donors reported 250 to 350 Gb of sequence data and 95 million to 120 million unique TCR beta sequences obtained from around 170 million T cells. A later genetic analysis took genome-wide SNP genotypes for 398 of the 666 donors and used that subset as a discovery cohort. A separate validation cohort of 90 to 150 different subjects was used in addition to the approximately 700-subject first cohort. To decide whether each TCR beta V gene segment behaved as functional or pseudogenic, an earlier analysis of fewer than 750 of the donors relied on high-throughput TCR beta sequencing. The study used immunosequencing to profile the T cell repertoires of 666 subjects and linked those repertoires to cytomegalovirus serostatus. Among some 410 genotyped donors of the cohort, an average of about 240,000 unique TCR beta nucleotide sequences were sequenced per donor, approximately 20% of them non-productive. Typing coverage differed by locus: A, B, C, DRB1 and DQB1 were typed in roughly 620-630 donors, DQA1 in roughly 510, DPA1 in some 600, and DPB1 in 400 to 490. HLA typing included class I and class II loci at four-digit resolution. A later analysis re-examined previously published TCR beta repertoires from just over 650 donors and added high-resolution HLA genotyping to investigate patterns of TCR occurrence. The study aimed to test whether cataloging public T cell receptors could reveal signatures of past pathogen exposure. Rather than drawing on any new phenotypic data, the later analysis identified candidate immune exposures from TCR beta sequences and the way those sequences occurred across donors. Roughly 300 gigabases of sequencing data and tens of millions of unique TCR sequences made up an early release that covered over 550 HLA-typed donors. A handful of DR-DQ haplotypes were handled as single units for association and clustering because linkage in the cohort was strong. Donor age, sex, ethnicity and CMV serostatus were compiled alongside the repertoire data. High-throughput TCR immunosequencing, statistical association of individual TCRs with disease status, and machine learning were combined to predict cytomegalovirus infection status. All discovery cohort repertoires had been generated using a single sequencing platform. Among the roughly 370 genotyped donors, 75% to 90% belonged to the genetic ancestry cluster associated with self-reported Caucasian donors.

Library preparation employed the immunoSEQ multiplex PCR assay. A mixture of 60 forward primers for TCR Vbeta segments and 13 reverse primers for TCR Jbeta segments was used in the multiplex PCR. Amplification of the CDR3 region of rearranged TCR beta genes was performed with a multiplex PCR assay on genomic DNA. The Illumina HiSeq System was used to sequence the amplified TCR beta libraries as 87-base-pair reads. The authors processed their data as follows. A later analysis tallied 70 million to 100 million unique TCR beta chains across the 660 or so repertoires, and approximately 12 million of those chains were shared by two or more donors. A nearest-neighbor algorithm error-corrected the raw reads and collapsed the reads into unique sequences, merging closely related sequences to remove PCR and sequencing errors. CDR3 sequences were aligned to IMGT reference sequences to assign V, D and J gene segments. For a sequence to be retained, a match of at least six nucleotides to both a V gene segment and a J gene segment was required. A rearrangement was called productive if the CDR3 had no stop codons and remained in frame with V and J, and every other rearrangement was called non-productive. CDR3 was defined by IMGT convention, running from the second conserved V-encoded cysteine to the conserved J-encoded phenylalanine. The earlier analysis of some 580 of the donors excluded any sequence lacking an unambiguous match to a single V gene segment. An earlier analysis of several hundred of the donors called V segments functional above 56.7% productive rearrangements and segregating when the between-donor standard deviation exceeded 5%. To diagnose cytomegalovirus status from the catalog of TCR beta chain sequences, a statistical classification framework was built. In a later analysis, V and J genes were assigned by comparing TCR nucleotide sequences against IMGT/GENE-DB human TR gene sequences. In a later analysis, CDR3 sequences and most-parsimonious VDJ recombination scenarios were assigned using the TCRdist pipeline. In a later analysis, every TCR beta chain was defined by the combination of its CDR3 amino acid sequence and its V-gene family, and reads without a unique V-gene family were dropped. A later analysis removed over 500 highly shared, low-generation-probability nucleotide sequences to deal with suspected cross-contamination and a sequencing artifact. A later analysis calculated a clonal expansion index for each public chain from normalized within-repertoire ranks of inferred template counts. In a later analysis, generation probabilities were computed with a VDJ recombination model fitted to out-of-frame rearrangements, and the resulting probabilities were checked against IGoR. A later analysis scored TCR-TCR, TCR-HLA and TCR-CMV co-occurrence with hypergeometric tests, applying a repertoire-size bias correction to TCR pairs. To estimate false discovery rates, a later analysis permuted the HLA or CMV assignments 20 times. In a later analysis, co-occurring TCRs were grouped using DBSCAN, with TCRdist sequence similarity added in when clustering inside HLA-allele-positive subsets. Repertoires with fewer than 30,000 or more than 120,000 public chains, plus five repertoires with anomalous nucleotide sharing, were excluded from co-occurrence clustering. In TCRdb, the immuneACCESS table is reduced to in-frame sequences with V and J assigned. These tables do not hold every clone; where another copy was compared, an unresolved V gene accounts for under half, and the others remain unexplained. For V, J and clone size, that table is used; D and trimming come from the DNA. Within this sample are approximately 150,000 clones, with 77% of them counted one time only. The ten largest clones represent 0.94% of the sample.

A word on this clone: The specificity of this receptor is unknown. Within one base of it there is no much larger clone, and no base qualities were kept.

The cohort was made up of under 800 healthy bone marrow donors. Cohort members were all nominally healthy when sampled, although unrecorded immune exposures were likely present. The donor tested CMV seronegative, placing the donor among the 350 or so seronegative members of the cohort. A peripheral blood sample was provided by each donor, and peripheral blood mononuclear cells were used for TCR beta sequencing. Genomic DNA was extracted from the blood cell samples with the Qiagen DNeasy Blood Extraction Kit. The full study reports these points: Assigning TCR associations to individual alleles was difficult when HLA alleles, especially DR and DQ, strongly co-occurred. A cluster of highly shared sequence variants was judged likely to be a technical artifact of the sequencing pipeline. V-gene and J-gene trimming of TCR beta chains was associated with a missense DCLRE1C variant in a later genetic analysis, and the association was replicated in an independent cohort. Several of the top co-occurrence clusters appeared to be linked to parvovirus B19, influenza, CMV and Epstein-Barr virus, according to a later analysis. According to a later analysis, TCR association rates differed among HLA loci, with DRB1 alleles showing the most associated TCRs and HLA-C alleles showing the fewest. In a later analysis, most CMV-associated TCR beta chains were found to appear HLA-restricted, with HLA associations seemingly driven largely by CMV exposure. A further reported finding was that TCR beta sequences accurately predicted the HLA-A and HLA-B alleles for most subjects in the first cohort. While some public TCRs were present in many individuals, most TCR sequences turned up only very rarely across donors. In an earlier analysis of fewer than 750 of the donors, most TCR beta V segments were observed in productive rearrangements about 90% or about 30% of the time, broadly matching IMGT annotations. The study listed 150 to 200 TCR beta chains as associated with cytomegalovirus. Approximately 18 rarely observed V segments, including chromosome 9 orphons, were excluded from the earlier analysis of some 590 of the donors because counts were too low. In vitro tests confirmed that a few of the cytomegalovirus-associated TCR beta chains recognize cytomegalovirus antigens. For the cohort, immune exposure information was limited to CMV serostatus. The cohort was sequenced for TCR beta chains only, and without alpha or paired-chain data the features that could be detected were limited. Presence/absence analyses assumed roughly uniform sequencing depth across donors, an assumption that may not hold. In a later analysis, around 17,000 TCR beta sequences were associated with specific HLA alleles at a false discovery rate of 0.05. Correlated functional status among segregating V segments might be attributable to linkage disequilibrium, but an unknown experimental factor could not be ruled out. The classifier was reported to diagnose cytomegalovirus status with high specificity and sensitivity in both the original cohort and the validation cohort. Compared with equally common non-associated chains, HLA-associated TCR beta chains in a later analysis were more clonally expanded and had lower generation probabilities. Because HLA typing was unavailable for some donors at each locus, only the typed subset was used in association tests. According to the authors, the approach could potentially be generalized to other disease states and immunological phenotypes. According to a later genetic analysis, donors in an Asian-associated ancestry cluster had fewer N-insertions in productive TCRs than the approximately 650-donor mean.

The sequence was collected from a woman aged 60-70 years in good health and CMV-seronegative. Source material: PBMCs.

The CDR3 in this case is CAISDPDTRGTSASGELFF. The DNA sequence is TGTGCCATCAGTGATCCAGATACCCGGGGGACTAGCGCGTCTGGGGAGCTGTTTTTT. The chain is assembled from TRBV10-3 and TRBJ2-2; 10 bases in the middle match TRBD2. The germline V gene provides CDR1 ENHRY and CDR2 SYGVKD. Inclusive of the bounding cysteine and phenylalanine, the CDR3 is 19 residues long. Kept here is only the CDR3 DNA, which spans 57 bases and is read in frame from base 1. V is trimmed back by 3 bases and J by 8 bases, and the junction contains 18 bases that no gene match accounts for.